These 7 T cell receptor beta chains were sequenced from one sample in a study of T cells in Graves' hyperthyroidism and ophthalmopathy (dated by TCRdb to the late 2010s). Library generation was performed with multiplex PCR. TCRdb shows the sequencer as Illumina HiSeq 2000. The TCR beta CDR3 regions were amplified from RNA transcripts. The TCR CDR3 was subjected to a first round of RT-PCR using the HTBI primer set and the Qiagen OneStep RT-PCR kit. TCRdb itself trimmed the public reads at Q25 with fastp, ran MiXCR and retained productive beta chains. Identical CDR3 protein sequences are pooled into one entry, listed with their most common genes and DNA. Present in this sample are about 360,000 distinct CDR3 sequences, under 15% of which were seen just once. The ten most abundant clones make up around 9.2% of the sample. Sequenced: blood. Every receptor here comes from a woman aged 18-29 years with Graves' hyperthyroidism.

The sample holds many counts of this clonotype. The CDR3 DNA follows: TGTGCCAGCAGAACCCGGACAGGTAGAGACTATGGCTACACCTTC. The encoded protein is CASRTRTGRDYGYTF. The chain combines TRBV27 with TRBJ1-2; 7 nucleotides line up with TRBD1. The CDR3 is 15 residues long. Germline loops: CDR1 MNHEY, CDR2 SMNVEV (reference sequence). The V and J ends lost 6 bases and 3 bases, in that order; junction bases with no gene match: 10.

In this sample, this clonotype turned up many times. The V and J genes are TRBV3-1 and TRBJ1-5; D possibly corresponds to TRBD1 (5 bases). CDR1 is LGHDT, CDR2 YNNKEL, per germline (reference sequence). Trimming took off 1 base at V and 1 base at J, with 8 bases between the two ends. The CDR3 sequence is 15 residues long. The CDR3 spells CASSQGGKSNQPQHF. The CDR3 region has the DNA TGTGCCAGCAGCCAAGGGGGGAAAAGCAATCAGCCCCAGCATTTT.

The J gene is TRBJ2-4, the V gene TRBV7-6; 8 positions match TRBD2. This CDR3 is built from 13 residues. Germline CDR1 reads SGHVS; CDR2 reads FNYEAQ. Trimming took 2 bases from V and 7 from J; bases not matched to a gene: 1. The CDR3 bases are TGTGCCAGCAGCTTAAGCGGGGGCAACATTCAGTACTTC. Protein: CASSLSGGNIQYF.

The chain is built from TRBV7-2 and TRBJ1-5; D gene uncertain. Trimming pared 0 bases from V and 0 bases from J, leaving 12 bases between. Germline-derived CDR1 and CDR2 are SGHTA and FQGNSA. The CDR3 has 17 residues. CDR3 nucleotide sequence: TGTGCCAGCAGCTTAGCGCTGACGGCCGGTAGCAATCAGCCCCAGCATTTT. Translating it yields CASSLALTAGSNQPQHF. The variable domain in full, completed from reference TRBV7-2 and TRBJ1-5, reads GAGVSQSPSNKVTEKGKDVELRCDPISGHTALYWYRQSLGQGLEFLIYFQGNSAPDKSGLPSDRFSAERTGGSVSTLTIQRTQQEDSAVYLCASSLALTAGSNQPQHFGDGTRLSIL.

In this sample, this clonotype turned up many times. The chain has TRBV18 and TRBJ2-7; D might be TRBD1 or TRBD2, each matching 5 bases. V lost 0 bases and J lost 2, with 11 bases in between. Germline assignment: CDR1 KGHSH and CDR2 LQKENI. The CDR3 is 15 amino acids. The chain's CDR3 is CASSPPGRAPYEQYF. In DNA form, the CDR3 reads TGTGCCAGCTCACCACCGGGACGGGCACCCTACGAGCAGTACTTC.

At least ten counts were recorded for this clonotype. The rearrangement joins TRBV6-1 to TRBJ1-1, with TRBD1 identical over 10 bases. Germline CDR1 reads MNHNS; CDR2 reads SASEGT. The CDR3 is 14 amino acids. Losses at the gene ends were 7 bases for V and 7 bases for J; bases not matched to a gene: 9. CDR3 bases: TGTGCCAGCACCAGGGACAGGGGAAGAGGTGAAGCTTTCTTT. The encoded protein is CASTRDRGRGEAFF.

This clonotype was counted many times. V usage is TRBV27 and J usage is TRBJ1-1, with 7 bases fitting TRBD1. The germline gives CDR1 MNHEY, CDR2 SMNVEV (reference sequence). With V trimmed by 6 bases and J by 7 bases, 11 bases remained unmatched. CDR3 size: 14 residues. The DNA for the CDR3 is TGTGCCAGCAGACATCGACAGGGAAGCCTTGAAGCTTTCTTT. Its translation is CASRHRQGSLEAFF.